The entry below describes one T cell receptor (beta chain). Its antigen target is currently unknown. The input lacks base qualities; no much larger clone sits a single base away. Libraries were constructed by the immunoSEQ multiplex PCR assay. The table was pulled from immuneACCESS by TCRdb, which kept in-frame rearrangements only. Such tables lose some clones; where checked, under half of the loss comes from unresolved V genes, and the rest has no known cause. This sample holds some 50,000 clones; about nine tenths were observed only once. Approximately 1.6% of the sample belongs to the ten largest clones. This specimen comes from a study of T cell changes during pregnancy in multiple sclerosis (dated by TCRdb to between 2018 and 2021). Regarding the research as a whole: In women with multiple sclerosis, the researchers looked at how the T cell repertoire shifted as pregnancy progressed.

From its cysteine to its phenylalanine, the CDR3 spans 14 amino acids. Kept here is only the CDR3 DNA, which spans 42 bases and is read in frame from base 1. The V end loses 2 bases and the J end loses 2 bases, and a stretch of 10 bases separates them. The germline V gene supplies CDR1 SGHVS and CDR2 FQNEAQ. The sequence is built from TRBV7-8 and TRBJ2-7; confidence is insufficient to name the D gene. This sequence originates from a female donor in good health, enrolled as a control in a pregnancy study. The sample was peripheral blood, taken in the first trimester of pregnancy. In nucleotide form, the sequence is TGTGCCAGCAGCTTAATGGCAACTACCTACGAGCAGTACTTC. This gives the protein CASSLMATTYEQYF.